The 13 T cell receptor beta chains listed next were all sequenced from one sample in a study of shared clonotypes between healthy human individuals. Profiled with immunoSEQ multiplex PCR; TCRdb holds only in-frame clones, not every one. The sample contains around 1,900,000 clones, 80% to 95% of which appear only once. Naive CD8 populations comprised CD45RO-negative cells positively selected for CCR7, excluding terminally differentiated effector memory CD45RA+ cells. The sequenced material came from naive CD8+ T cells from PBMCs. Receptors originate from a man aged 18 to 30 in good health. Some clones in this sample may be carry-over from other donors' samples.

The rearrangement joins TRBV27 to TRBJ2-3; TRBD1 or TRBD2 may be the D gene (5 bases each). Deletions cut 3 bases from V and 2 bases from J, with 18 bases between. The CDR3 is 17 residues long. CDR1 and CDR2 from the germline V gene are MNHEY and SMNVEV (reference sequence). CDR3 sequence reads: CASSFTDGTQLTDTQYF. The CDR3 coding sequence is TGTGCCAGCAGTTTCACGGACGGGACCCAACTCACAGATACGCAGTATTTT.

This clone was recorded a few times. The genes are TRBV6-1 and TRBJ1-5; unclear D gene. The CDR3 extends over 15 amino acids. The germline V and J ends were trimmed by 0 bases and 7 bases, with 13 bases remaining between them. CDR1 MNHNS and CDR2 SASEGT come from the germline V gene. The chain's CDR3 is CASSEAWEPQQPQHF. CDR3 sequence (DNA): TGTGCCAGCAGTGAAGCGTGGGAGCCTCAGCAGCCCCAGCATTTT.

V gene TRBV9 combines with J gene TRBJ2-5, with 7 bases matching TRBD2. V was clipped by 4 bases and J by 5 bases; unmatched bases: 5. Germline V lookup: CDR1 SGDLS, CDR2 YYNGEE. CDR3 length: 13 amino acids. The DNA of the CDR3 is TGTGCCAGCAGCACAGAGCGGGACGAGACCCAGTACTTC. Amino acids: CASSTERDETQYF.

Details on this clone: The same CDR3 also results from other DNA sequences found in this sample. The J gene is TRBJ2-7, the V gene TRBV27; D might be TRBD2 (5 bases). The V end was cut by 6 bases, the J end by 2 bases, with 11 bases between. The CDR3 totals 13 residues. Per germline, CDR1 MNHEY and CDR2 SMNVEV (reference sequence). The chain's CDR3 is CASSLGSTYEQYF. For the CDR3, the DNA is TGTGCCAGCAGCCTGGGGAGTACCTACGAGCAGTACTTC.

The chain couples TRBV28 to TRBJ2-7; 10 bases are a match to TRBD2. This CDR3 region has 15 residues. The germline gives CDR1 MDHEN, CDR2 SYDVKM. Trimming removed 4 bases from V and 2 bases from J; junction bases left unmatched: 5. Here the CDR3 DNA reads TGTGCCAGCAGTTACGGGACTAGCGCGGCCTACGAGCAGTACTTC. Its protein product is CASSYGTSAAYEQYF.

V usage is TRBV7-9 and J usage is TRBJ2-4; D uncertain. Germline V lookup: CDR1 SEHNR, CDR2 FQNEAQ (reference sequence). Trimming took 5 bases from V and 8 from J, leaving 13 bases between them. CDR3 length: 13 residues. The CDR3 DNA reads TGTGCCAGCAGCGATACCACAGATTACATTCAGTACTTC. It encodes CASSDTTDYIQYF.

This clone was observed a single time. V usage is TRBV7-9 and J usage is TRBJ1-3, with D tentatively TRBD1 (5 bases). V was shortened by 2 bases and J by 0 bases, with 14 bases between the two germline ends. The CDR3 has 17 residues. CDR1 is SEHNR and CDR2 is FQNEAQ in the germline V gene (reference sequence). The CDR3 here is CASSLSPGRSSGNTIYF. The CDR3 coding sequence is TGTGCCAGCAGCTTAAGTCCGGGACGGAGCTCTGGAAACACCATATATTTT.

V and J are TRBV4-3 and TRBJ2-7; either TRBD1 or TRBD2 may supply D (5 bases each). Trimming took off 0 bases at V and 3 bases at J, with 12 bases between the two ends. CDR3 length: 15 amino acids. Germline V gene sequence: CDR1 LGHNA, CDR2 YSLEER. Written as DNA, the CDR3 is TGCGCCAGCAGCCAAGATGAACCGGGGCACTACGAGCAGTACTTC. Amino acids: CASSQDEPGHYEQYF.

The CDR3 is CASSLGPNLGAYEQYF. The CDR3 coding sequence is TGTGCCAGCAGCCTGGGACCCAACCTTGGTGCCTACGAGCAGTACTTC. This chain joins TRBV13 and TRBJ2-7; D possibly matches TRBD1 or TRBD2 (5 bases each). V was trimmed by 5 bases and J by 2 bases, leaving 19 bases between them. From germline, CDR1 is PRHDT and CDR2 FYEKMQ (reference sequence). CDR3 length equals 16 residues.

This chain connects TRBV2 to TRBJ1-1; D is undetermined. CDR1 and CDR2 (germline): SNHLY, FYNNEI. The CDR3 spans 14 residues. The V end lost 6 bases, the J end lost 1 base, and 12 bases lay between the germline ends. In DNA form, the CDR3 reads TGTGCCAGCAGCCCGCGGCAGACGAACACTGAAGCTTTCTTT. Translating it yields CASSPRQTNTEAFF.

The V gene is TRBV7-9, the J gene TRBJ1-2; 9 nucleotides align to TRBD1. Looked up from germline, CDR1 is SEHNR and CDR2 is FQNEAQ (reference sequence). The length of the CDR3 is 18 residues. V gave up 10 bases and J gave up 5 bases; unmatched junction bases: 23. Written as DNA, the CDR3 is TGTGCCATCCACAAGCCCGGGACAGGGTTTTCGCAGGCTTATGGCTACACCTTC. Translation gives CAIHKPGTGFSQAYGYTF.

The chain has TRBV4-1 and TRBJ2-5; D possibly corresponds to TRBD2 (6 bases). V lost 1 base and J lost 1, with 13 bases in between. The CDR3 covers 16 residues. Germline-derived CDR1 and CDR2 are MGHRA and YSYEKL. In DNA, the CDR3 is TGCGCCAGCAGCCAAGTTCGGGGGATCGGCCAAGAGACCCAGTACTTC. Translation: CASSQVRGIGQETQYF.

The chain links TRBV19 to TRBJ1-1; 7 bases map to TRBD1. V lost 3 bases and J lost 4; bases outside the gene matches: 5. CDR1 LNHDA and CDR2 SQIVND come from the germline V gene (reference sequence). The CDR3 totals 14 residues. CDR3 region: CASSMYRGATEAFF. The CDR3 coding sequence is TGTGCCAGTAGTATGTACAGGGGCGCCACTGAAGCTTTCTTT. The entire variable domain, with the rest obtained from reference TRBV19 and TRBJ1-1, is as follows: DGGITQSPKYLFRKEGQNVTLSCEQNLNHDAMYWYRQDPGQGLRLIYYSQIVNDFQKGDIAEGYSVSREKKESFPLTVTSAQKNPTAFYLCASSMYRGATEAFFGQGTRLTVV.